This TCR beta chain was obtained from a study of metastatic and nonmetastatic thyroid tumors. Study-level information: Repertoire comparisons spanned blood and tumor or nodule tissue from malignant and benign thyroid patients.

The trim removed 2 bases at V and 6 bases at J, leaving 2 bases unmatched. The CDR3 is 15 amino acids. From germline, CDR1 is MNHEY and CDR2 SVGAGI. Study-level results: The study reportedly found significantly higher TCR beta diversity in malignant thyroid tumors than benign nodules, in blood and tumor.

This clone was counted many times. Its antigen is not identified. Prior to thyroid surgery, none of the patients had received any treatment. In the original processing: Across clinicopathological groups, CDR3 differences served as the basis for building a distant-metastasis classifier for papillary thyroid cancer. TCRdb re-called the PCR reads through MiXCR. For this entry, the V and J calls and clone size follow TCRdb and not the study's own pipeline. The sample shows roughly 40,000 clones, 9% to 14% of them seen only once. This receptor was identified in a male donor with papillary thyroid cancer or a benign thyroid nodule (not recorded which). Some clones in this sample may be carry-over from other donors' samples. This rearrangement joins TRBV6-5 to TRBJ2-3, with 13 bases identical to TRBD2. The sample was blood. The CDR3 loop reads CASSYETSGRDTQYF. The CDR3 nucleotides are TGTGCCAGCAGTTACGAGACTAGCGGGAGGGATACGCAGTATTTT.